Presented here are 22 T cell receptor beta chains from one specimen sequenced in a study of cytomegalovirus exposure and HLA in healthy donors. It was with 60 Vbeta and 13 Jbeta primers that the PCR ran. The protocol was immunoSEQ multiplex PCR, while the TCRdb copy is restricted to in-frame clones and leaves out a portion. The sample carries 100,000 to 150,000 clones, just over 70% recorded once. The sample comprised PBMCs. These TCRs come from a woman in her sixties or seventies in good health and CMV-seropositive.

The V call is TRBV6-6, the J call TRBJ1-5, with D maybe TRBD1 (5 bases). The CDR3 covers 15 residues. CDR1 and CDR2 from the germline V gene are MNHNY and SVGAGI (reference sequence). V was clipped by 6 bases and J by 1 base, with 13 bases between them. The DNA of the CDR3 is TGTGCCAGCAGCCGTTCGCAGGGAAGCAATCAGCCCCAGCATTTT. This sequence encodes CASSRSQGSNQPQHF.

For the CDR3, the DNA is TGCGCCAGCAGCTCCGAGGGTGGGTATGGCTACACCTTC. It encodes CASSSEGGYGYTF. The chain recombines TRBV5-1 with TRBJ1-2; D ambiguous. V gave up 3 bases and J gave up 5 bases, with 11 bases separating them. The CDR3 has 13 residues. The germline CDR1 and CDR2 sequences are SGHRS and YFSETQ. The full variable domain, completed using reference TRBV5-1 and TRBJ1-2, is KAGVTQTPRYLIKTRGQQVTLSCSPISGHRSVSWYQQTPGQGLQFLFEYFSETQRNKGNFPGRFSGRQFSNSRSEMNVSTLELGDSALYLCASSSEGGYGYTFGSGTRLTVV.

The chain has TRBV4-2 and TRBJ1-2; possibly TRBD1 for D (6 bases). Germline values: CDR1 LGHNA, CDR2 YNFKEQ. V was cut by 1 base and J by 7 bases, with 16 bases left in between. The CDR3 length is 15 residues. CDR3 in amino acids: CASSQGQEPAGGYTF. In DNA, the CDR3 is TGTGCCAGCAGCCAAGGACAGGAACCGGCGGGTGGCTACACCTTC.

A few counts support this clone. The V call is TRBV5-4, the J call TRBJ1-2; the match to TRBD1 covers 9 bases. With 3 bases clipped from V and 3 bases from J, the junction kept 3 bases outside the gene matches. The CDR3 loop spans 14 amino acids. Germline CDR1 reads SGHNT; CDR2 reads YYREEE (reference sequence). The CDR3 here is CASSSDRGDYGYTF. Here the CDR3 DNA reads TGTGCCAGCAGCTCGGACAGGGGTGACTATGGCTACACCTTC.

V is TRBV10-3 and J is TRBJ2-7, with D hard to call. Per the germline V gene, CDR1 is ENHRY and CDR2 is SYGVKD. The length of the CDR3 is 13 residues. V was clipped by 0 bases and J by 2 bases, with 5 bases between them. CDR3 region: CAISESPTYEQYF. The CDR3 DNA follows: TGTGCCATCAGTGAGTCGCCTACCTACGAGCAGTACTTC.

Here the CDR3 DNA reads TGTGCCAGCAGCGCTCTGACAGGGTTCGGCTACACCTTC. Translation gives CASSALTGFGYTF. V is TRBV9 and J is TRBJ1-2; 7 nucleotides match TRBD1. With 3 bases clipped from V and 8 bases from J, the junction kept 7 bases outside the gene matches. The CDR3 sequence is 13 residues long. Germline V lookup: CDR1 SGDLS, CDR2 YYNGEE.

The chain uses TRBV4-1 and TRBJ2-7; 9 bases agree with TRBD2. The germline V gene has CDR1 MGHRA and CDR2 YSYEKL. V lost 2 bases, J lost 2 bases, and 10 bases stayed unmatched. The CDR3 is 17 residues long. This CDR3 reads CASSQLSGGRGAYEQYF. CDR3 in DNA: TGCGCCAGCAGCCAACTTAGCGGGGGTAGGGGTGCCTACGAGCAGTACTTC.

CDR3 nucleotides: TGCGCCAGCAGTGGGACAGTCGGAAACACCATATATTTT. Translation: CASSGTVGNTIYF. The chain carries TRBV10-1 and TRBJ1-3, with D possibly TRBD1 on 6 matching bases. Trimming took off 4 bases at V and 4 bases at J, with 8 bases between the two ends. Germline V gene lookup returns CDR1 WNHNN and CDR2 SYGVQD (reference sequence). The CDR3 runs 13 residues.

A few counts support this clone. The gene calls are TRBV27 and TRBJ2-2; D remains unclear. Germline assignment: CDR1 MNHEY and CDR2 SMNVEV (reference sequence). The CDR3 runs to 13 residues. V was pared by 8 bases and J by 0 bases, with 7 bases between. CDR3 loop: CASRTPNTGELFF. CDR3 bases: TGTGCCAGCCGAACACCGAACACCGGGGAGCTGTTTTTT.

The gene calls are TRBV5-1 and TRBJ2-1; 10 bases map to TRBD2. Germline-derived CDR1 and CDR2 are SGHRS and YFSETQ. The V segment lost 2 bases and the J segment 9 bases; nucleotides outside the gene matches: 11. The CDR3 runs to 16 residues. The CDR3 loop reads CASSFLAGDPSGEQFF. The CDR3 DNA is TGCGCCAGCAGCTTCCTAGCGGGGGACCCATCAGGTGAGCAGTTCTTC.

This sequence joins TRBV19 and TRBJ2-7; the D gene is possibly TRBD1 (6 bases). Germline loops: CDR1 LNHDA, CDR2 SQIVND (reference sequence). The germline V and J ends were trimmed by 6 bases and 4 bases, with 10 bases remaining between them. CDR3 size: 12 residues. For the CDR3, the DNA is TGTGCCAGTAGCCCCGACAGGTACGAGCAGTACTTC. Amino acid sequence: CASSPDRYEQYF.

The V gene is TRBV4-1, the J gene TRBJ1-2; tentative D call: TRBD1 (6 bases). CDR1 is MGHRA and CDR2 is YSYEKL in the germline V gene. V dropped 6 bases and J dropped 6 bases, with 14 bases sitting between them. CDR3 length equals 13 residues. CDR3 coding DNA: TGCGCCAGCAGGTCACAGGGAGTACATGGCTACACCTTC. It translates to CASRSQGVHGYTF.

The chain has TRBV4-1 and TRBJ1-4, with D hard to call. Trimming removed 4 bases from V and 7 bases from J, with 16 bases in between. The CDR3 covers 15 residues. Germline lookup yields CDR1 MGHRA and CDR2 YSYEKL. The CDR3 DNA reads TGCGCCAGCAGCCCCCCGGCCGACTCCCCTGAAAAACTGTTTTTT. Encoded protein: CASSPPADSPEKLFF.

This clone has only a few counts. The chain combines TRBV5-1 with TRBJ1-2, with TRBD1 matching over 9 bases. The CDR3 is made up of 15 amino acids. Germline V gene data show CDR1 as SGHRS and CDR2 as YFSETQ. V trimming: 4 bases; J trimming: 8 bases; junction bases outside the gene matches: 12. In nucleotides, the CDR3 is TGCGCCAGCAGCCAGGGACAGGGTGGATCGTGGGGCTACACCTTC. The encoded protein is CASSQGQGGSWGYTF.

A single count supports this clone. The CDR3 loop reads CASTRGTEEKLFF. In DNA, the CDR3 is TGCGCCAGCACGAGGGGGACAGAGGAAAAACTGTTTTTT. V and J are TRBV10-2 and TRBJ1-4, with 7 bases lining up with TRBD1. The CDR3 is made up of 13 amino acids. The germline V gene encodes CDR1 WSHSY and CDR2 SAAADI. Trimming at V came to 7 bases and at J to 8 bases, leaving 7 bases not matched to a gene.

CDR3 bases: TGCGCCAGCAACCGGGACACAGATACGCAGTATTTT. Translated, it gives CASNRDTDTQYF. V and J are TRBV5-1 and TRBJ2-3; possibly TRBD2 for D (5 bases). The V gene's germline CDR1 is SGHRS and CDR2 YFSETQ. The CDR3 runs 12 residues. The V end lost 6 bases, the J end lost 2 bases, and 7 bases lay between the germline ends.

CDR3 protein: CAREGGRSTEAFF. CDR3 DNA sequence: TGTGCCAGGGAAGGGGGCAGGAGTACTGAAGCTTTCTTT. The chain uses TRBV2 and TRBJ1-1; TRBD1 aligns across 7 bases. This CDR3 has 13 residues. V lost 9 bases and J lost 5; bases outside the gene matches: 9. CDR1 is SNHLY and CDR2 is FYNNEI in the germline V gene.

This clone was seen a single time. The junction shows a germline mismatch at one end, possibly a read error. The chain links TRBV7-9 to TRBJ1-2; no reliable D call. Germline CDR1 is SEHNR and CDR2 is FQNEAQ (reference sequence). The CDR3 totals 9 residues. CDR3 sequence reads: CSSSQGYTF. CDR3 sequence (DNA): TGTTCCAGCAGCCAAGGCTACACCTTC. Together with reference TRBV7-9 and TRBJ1-2, the CDR3 gives the full variable domain: DTGVSQNPRHKITKRGQNVTFRCDPISEHNRLYWYRQTLGQGPEFLTYFQNEAQLEKSRLLSDRFSAERPKGSFSTLEIQRTEQGDSAMYLCSSSQGYTFGSGTRLTVV.

The V call is TRBV18, the J call TRBJ1-4, with D perhaps matching TRBD1 (6 bases). This CDR3 is built from 15 residues. Germline V lookup: CDR1 KGHSH, CDR2 LQKENI. Between the trimmed V and J ends, which lost 4 bases and 7 bases, there was a span of 16 bases. The CDR3 DNA is TGTGCCAGCTCACTGAACGACAGGCAGGGTGAAAAACTGTTTTTT. It specifies CASSLNDRQGEKLFF.

The chain recombines TRBV7-6 with TRBJ1-4; TRBD1 aligns across 8 bases. This CDR3 comprises 15 residues. Germline CDR1 is SGHVS and CDR2 is FNYEAQ. Germline trimming cut 4 bases from V and 1 base from J; bases unmatched to any gene: 2. This chain's CDR3 is CASSSDRGTNEKLFF. CDR3 coding DNA: TGTGCCAGCAGCTCTGACAGGGGAACTAATGAAAAACTGTTTTTT.

The rearrangement joins TRBV11-2 to TRBJ1-1; D possibly corresponds to TRBD1 (5 bases). Germline V gene lookup returns CDR1 SGHAT and CDR2 FQNNGV. This CDR3 comprises 12 residues. The V end was cut by 5 bases, the J end by 10 bases, with 14 bases between. CDR3 DNA sequence: TGTGCCAGCAGCCCGGACAAGGATCGAGCTTTCTTT. It translates to CASSPDKDRAFF.

This chain joins TRBV19 and TRBJ1-6; D is unresolved. This CDR3 region has 15 residues. Germline V gene data show CDR1 as LNHDA and CDR2 as SQIVND (reference sequence). V lost 5 bases, J lost 6 bases, and 14 bases lay in between. This CDR3 is CASSYPGAVNSPLHF. CDR3 DNA sequence: TGTGCCAGTAGTTACCCGGGAGCCGTTAATTCACCCCTCCACTTT. The whole variable domain, filled in from reference TRBV19 and TRBJ1-6, reads DGGITQSPKYLFRKEGQNVTLSCEQNLNHDAMYWYRQDPGQGLRLIYYSQIVNDFQKGDIAEGYSVSREKKESFPLTVTSAQKNPTAFYLCASSYPGAVNSPLHFGNGTRLTVT.